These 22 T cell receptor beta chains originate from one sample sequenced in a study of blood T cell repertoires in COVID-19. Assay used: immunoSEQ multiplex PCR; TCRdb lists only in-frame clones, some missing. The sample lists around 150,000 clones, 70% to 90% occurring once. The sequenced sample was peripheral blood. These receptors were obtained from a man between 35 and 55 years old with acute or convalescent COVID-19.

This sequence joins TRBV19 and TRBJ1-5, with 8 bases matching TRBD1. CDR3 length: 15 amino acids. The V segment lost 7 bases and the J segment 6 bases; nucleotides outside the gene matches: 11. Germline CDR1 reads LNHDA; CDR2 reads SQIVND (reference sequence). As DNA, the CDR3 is TGTGCCAGTAATCGCCCAGGGGGCATCCTTCAGCCCCAGCATTTT. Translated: CASNRPGGILQPQHF.

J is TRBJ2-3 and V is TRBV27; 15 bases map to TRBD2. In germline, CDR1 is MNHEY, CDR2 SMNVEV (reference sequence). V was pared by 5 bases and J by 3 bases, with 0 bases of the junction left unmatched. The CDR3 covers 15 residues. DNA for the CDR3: TGTGCCAGCAGTGGACTAGCGGGGGGGACAGATACGCAGTATTTT. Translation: CASSGLAGGTDTQYF.

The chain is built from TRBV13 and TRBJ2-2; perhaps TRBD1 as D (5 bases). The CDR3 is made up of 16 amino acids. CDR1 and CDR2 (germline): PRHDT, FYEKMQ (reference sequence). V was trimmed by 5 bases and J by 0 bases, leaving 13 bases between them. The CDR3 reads CASSHLKGTNTGELFF. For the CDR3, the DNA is TGTGCCAGCAGCCACTTAAAGGGGACGAACACCGGGGAGCTGTTTTTT.

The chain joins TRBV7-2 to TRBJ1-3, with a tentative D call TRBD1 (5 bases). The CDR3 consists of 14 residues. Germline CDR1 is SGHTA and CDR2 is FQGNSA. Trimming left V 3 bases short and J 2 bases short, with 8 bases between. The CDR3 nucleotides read TGTGCCAGCAGCTTGCGGGGGACTGGAAACACCATATATTTT. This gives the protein CASSLRGTGNTIYF.

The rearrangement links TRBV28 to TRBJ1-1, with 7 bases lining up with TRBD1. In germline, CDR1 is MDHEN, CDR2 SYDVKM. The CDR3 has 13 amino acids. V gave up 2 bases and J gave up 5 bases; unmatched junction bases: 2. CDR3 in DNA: TGTGCCAGCAGTTTACCCAGGGGGACTGAAGCTTTCTTT. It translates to CASSLPRGTEAFF.

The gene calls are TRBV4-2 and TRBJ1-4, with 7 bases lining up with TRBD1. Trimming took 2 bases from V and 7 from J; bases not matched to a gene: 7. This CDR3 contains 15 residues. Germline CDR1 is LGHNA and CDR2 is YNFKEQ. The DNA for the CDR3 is TGTGCCAGCAGCCAAAACGCCCGGGACAGTGAAAAACTGTTTTTT. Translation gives CASSQNARDSEKLFF.

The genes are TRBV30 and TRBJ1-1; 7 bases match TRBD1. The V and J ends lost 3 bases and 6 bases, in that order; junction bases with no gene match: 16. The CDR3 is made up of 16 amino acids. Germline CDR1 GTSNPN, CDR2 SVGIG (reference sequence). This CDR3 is CAWRKMKGQRFPEAFF. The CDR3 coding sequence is TGTGCCTGGAGAAAAATGAAGGGACAGCGGTTCCCTGAAGCTTTCTTT.

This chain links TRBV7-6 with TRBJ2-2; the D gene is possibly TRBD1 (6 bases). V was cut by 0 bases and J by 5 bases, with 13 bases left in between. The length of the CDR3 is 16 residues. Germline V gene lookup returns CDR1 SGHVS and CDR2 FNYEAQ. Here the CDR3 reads CASSLATGTKTGELFF. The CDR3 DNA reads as TGTGCCAGCAGCTTAGCAACAGGGACAAAAACCGGGGAGCTGTTTTTT.

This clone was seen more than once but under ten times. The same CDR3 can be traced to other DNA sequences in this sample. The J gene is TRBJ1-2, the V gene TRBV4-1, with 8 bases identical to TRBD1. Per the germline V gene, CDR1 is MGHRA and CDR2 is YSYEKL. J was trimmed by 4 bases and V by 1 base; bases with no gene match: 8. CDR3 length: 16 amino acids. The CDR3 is CASSQGGQGFTYGYTF. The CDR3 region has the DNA TGCGCCAGCAGCCAAGGCGGACAGGGATTCACCTATGGCTACACCTTC.

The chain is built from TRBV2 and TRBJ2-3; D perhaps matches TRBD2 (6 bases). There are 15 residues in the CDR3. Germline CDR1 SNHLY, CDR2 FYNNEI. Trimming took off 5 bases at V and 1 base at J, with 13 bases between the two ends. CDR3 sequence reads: CASSTLASGTDTQYF. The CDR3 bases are TGTGCCAGCAGTACTCTAGCGTCAGGCACAGATACGCAGTATTTT.

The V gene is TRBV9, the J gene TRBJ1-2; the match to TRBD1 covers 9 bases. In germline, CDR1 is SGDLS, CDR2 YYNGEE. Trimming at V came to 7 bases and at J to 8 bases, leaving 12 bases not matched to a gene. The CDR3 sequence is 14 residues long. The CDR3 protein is CASATAGTGKGYTF. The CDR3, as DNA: TGTGCCAGCGCTACGGCAGGGACAGGGAAGGGCTACACCTTC.

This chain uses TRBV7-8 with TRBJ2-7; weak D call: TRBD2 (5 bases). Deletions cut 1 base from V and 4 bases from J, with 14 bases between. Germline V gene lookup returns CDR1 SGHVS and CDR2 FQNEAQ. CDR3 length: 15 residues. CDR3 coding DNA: TGTGCCAGCAGCTTAGGGACTCTCCTTGGGTACGAGCAGTACTTC. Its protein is CASSLGTLLGYEQYF.

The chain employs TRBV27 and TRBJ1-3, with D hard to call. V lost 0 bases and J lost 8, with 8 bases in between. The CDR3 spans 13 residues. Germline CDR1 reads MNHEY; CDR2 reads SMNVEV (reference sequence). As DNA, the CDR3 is TGTGCCAGCAGTTTATCGACCGGGGACACCATATATTTT. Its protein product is CASSLSTGDTIYF.

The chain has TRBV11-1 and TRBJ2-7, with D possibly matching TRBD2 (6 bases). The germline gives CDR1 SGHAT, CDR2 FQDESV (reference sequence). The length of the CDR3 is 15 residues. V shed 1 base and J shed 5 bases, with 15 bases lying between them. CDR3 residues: CASSLGTNRFHEQYF. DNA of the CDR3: TGTGCCAGCAGCTTAGGGACTAATCGTTTTCACGAGCAGTACTTC.

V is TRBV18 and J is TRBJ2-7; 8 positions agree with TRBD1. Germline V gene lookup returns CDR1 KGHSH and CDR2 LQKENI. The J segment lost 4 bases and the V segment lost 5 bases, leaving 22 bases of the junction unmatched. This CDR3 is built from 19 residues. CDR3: CASSDYYYSGQETAYEQYF. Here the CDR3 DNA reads TGTGCCAGCTCAGATTATTATTATTCGGGACAGGAAACCGCTTACGAGCAGTACTTC.

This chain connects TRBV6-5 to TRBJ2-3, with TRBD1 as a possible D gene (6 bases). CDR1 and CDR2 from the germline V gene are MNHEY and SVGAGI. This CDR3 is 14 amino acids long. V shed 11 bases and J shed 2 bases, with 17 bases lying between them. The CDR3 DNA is TGTGCCGGCCGGGGCGGACAGATCACAGATACGCAGTATTTT. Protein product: CAGRGGQITDTQYF.

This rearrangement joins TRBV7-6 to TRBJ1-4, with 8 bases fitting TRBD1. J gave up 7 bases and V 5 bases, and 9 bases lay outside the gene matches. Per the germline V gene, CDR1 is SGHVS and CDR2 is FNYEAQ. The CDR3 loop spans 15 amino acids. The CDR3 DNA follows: TGTGCCAGCAGCCGACAGGGGTCCATCTTTGAAAAACTGTTTTTT. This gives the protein CASSRQGSIFEKLFF.

CDR3 DNA: TGTGCCAGCAATCGTCCAGGGGGCTATGGCTACACCTTC. Protein sequence: CASNRPGGYGYTF. The genes are TRBV6-5 and TRBJ1-2; 7 bases line up with TRBD1. CDR3 size: 13 residues. V was clipped by 7 bases and J by 4 bases; unmatched bases: 6. CDR1 and CDR2 (germline): MNHEY, SVGAGI.

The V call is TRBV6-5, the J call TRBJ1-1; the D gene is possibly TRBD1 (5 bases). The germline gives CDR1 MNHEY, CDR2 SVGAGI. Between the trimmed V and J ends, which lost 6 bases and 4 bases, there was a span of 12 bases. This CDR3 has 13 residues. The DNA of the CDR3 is TGTGCCAGCAGAGGGGCCATGAGCACTGAAGCTTTCTTT. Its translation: CASRGAMSTEAFF.

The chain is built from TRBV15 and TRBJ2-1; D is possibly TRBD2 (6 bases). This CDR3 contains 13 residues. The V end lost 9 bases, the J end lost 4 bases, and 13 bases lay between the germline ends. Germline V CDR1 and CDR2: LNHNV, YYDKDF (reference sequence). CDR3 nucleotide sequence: TGTGCCACAAGAGGGCGGGGTTACAATGAGCAGTTCTTC. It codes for CATRGRGYNEQFF.

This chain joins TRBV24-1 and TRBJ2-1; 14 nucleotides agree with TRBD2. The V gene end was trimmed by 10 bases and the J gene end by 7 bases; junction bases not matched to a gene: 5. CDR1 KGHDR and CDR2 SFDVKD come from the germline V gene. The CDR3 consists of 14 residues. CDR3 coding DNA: TGTGCCACGATGACTAGCGGGGGGGCAAATGAGCAGTTCTTC. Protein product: CATMTSGGANEQFF.

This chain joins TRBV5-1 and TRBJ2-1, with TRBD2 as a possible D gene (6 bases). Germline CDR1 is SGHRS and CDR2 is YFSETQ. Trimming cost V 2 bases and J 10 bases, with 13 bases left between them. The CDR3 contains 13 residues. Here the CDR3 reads CASSFRGSGEQFF. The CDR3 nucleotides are TGCGCCAGCAGCTTCCGGGGGTCAGGCGAGCAGTTCTTC.